This T cell receptor beta chain came from a study of cytomegalovirus exposure and HLA in healthy donors. Comments on this clone: No antigen is known for it.

With 60 Vbeta and 13 Jbeta primers, the PCR was carried out. The protocol was immunoSEQ multiplex PCR, while the TCRdb copy is restricted to in-frame clones and leaves out a portion. The table has around 130,000 clones, about three quarters seen once. Whereas donors were nominally healthy upon sampling, unrecorded immune exposures were probable. Study observations and caveats: Altogether, some 170 TCR beta chains were recorded as cytomegalovirus-associated. A later analysis associated 15,000 to 20,000 TCR beta sequences with HLA alleles at a 0.05 false discovery rate. For most TCR sequences rarity was the rule, although some public TCRs occurred in many donors.

The sample was PBMCs. The sequence derives from a man in his forties in good health and CMV-seronegative.

This CDR3 reads CASSLAGEGANTGELFF. Written as DNA, the CDR3 is TGTGCCAGCAGCTTAGCGGGGGAGGGGGCGAACACCGGGGAGCTGTTTTTT. The chain couples TRBV7-8 to TRBJ2-2; possibly TRBD2 for D (7 bases). The V end lost 0 bases, the J end lost 0 bases, and 11 bases lay between the germline ends. The CDR3 spans 17 residues. Germline CDR1 is SGHVS and CDR2 is FQNEAQ.